The clone carrying this TCR beta chain has more than one count but fewer than ten. Its antigen remains unidentified. This specimen belongs to a study of T cell repertoires in cytomegalovirus infection. In the study overall: Indications came from public TCR beta signatures; they pointed to CMV infection and to a matching HLA type.

Findings and limits, study-wide: Using cumulative public TCR beta family frequency, the authors identified those who carried CMV together with the relevant HLA. Across the ex vivo response, the dominant clonotypes were HLA-C-restricted CMV-specific TCR beta clonotypes.

The CDR3 covers 15 residues. Germline V gene data show CDR1 as SGHTA and CDR2 as FQGNSA. V shed 5 bases and J 5 bases; nucleotides not matched to a gene: 8. Each CDR3 protein is one row after TCRdb ran MiXCR on the reads. The table shows fewer than 550,000 distinct CDR3 sequences, with around 27% occurring only once. Sequenced material: PBMCs. This sequence was found in a human donor in good health (CMV status not recorded). Some clones in this sample may be carry-over from other donors' samples. The rearrangement links TRBV7-2 to TRBJ1-1, with TRBD1 matching 10 bases. CDR3 coding DNA: TGTGCCAGCAGCAGGGACAGGGGAAGATTGACTGAAGCTTTCTTT. It codes for CASSRDRGRLTEAFF.